One TCR beta chain is described in this entry. This sample stems from a study of neurological immune-mediated disorders. Stated time point: longitudinal time-point 1 (baseline). Unsorted libraries came from 2 million PBMCs stored at -80 °C. The authors produced cDNA by 5'RACE using 10-nucleotide random UMIs. A single run covered 15-18 subjects with over 190 million TCR-beta sequences. TCRdb ran MiXCR on the 5' RACE reads and lists one entry per CDR3 protein. The sample has 55,000 to 65,000 distinct CDR3 sequences; approximately 12% are singletons. Trimming took off 2 bases at V and 1 base at J, with 8 bases between the two ends. The CDR3 consists of 15 residues.

This TCR was sampled from a male donor with HTLV-1-associated myelopathy (HAM/TSP). The sample comprised PBMCs. The rearrangement joins TRBV12-3 or TRBV12-4 to TRBJ2-2; possible D gene TRBD2, 6 bases. The CDR3 loop reads CASSLNSGNTGELFF. DNA for the CDR3: TGTGCCAGCAGTTTAAATAGCGGGAACACCGGGGAGCTGTTTTTT.